The text below deals with one T cell receptor (beta chain). What it recognizes is unknown. The data derive from a study of radiotherapy plus CTLA-4 blockade in lung cancer. Study background: Objective responses arose in around a sixth of patients, and 31% experienced disease control.

The CDR3 consists of 17 residues. The V and J ends lost 1 base and 7 bases, in that order; junction bases with no gene match: 11. Germline-derived CDR1 and CDR2 are MGHRA and YSYEKL. General observations from the study: Early blood T cell clone changes and increased post-radiation serum interferon-beta were reportedly the strongest response predictors. The study found tumor-derived TCR clones expanded in blood after radiotherapy plus ipilimumab.

Only in-frame clones appear in the TCRdb table, and some are missing; sequencing was by immunoSEQ multiplex PCR. The table shows under 20,000 clones, with more than 70% occurring only once. This material consisted of peripheral blood, taken from a patient treated with radiotherapy plus ipilimumab. The chain is built from TRBV4-1 and TRBJ2-1, with 9 nucleotides matching TRBD2. The clonotype comes from a human donor with non-small cell lung cancer whose response to radiotherapy plus ipilimumab could not be evaluated. CDR3 DNA: TGCGCCAGCAGCCAAGCTCGCGCGGGGGGGCAAGCGAATGAGCAGTTCTTC. As protein: CASSQARAGGQANEQFF.